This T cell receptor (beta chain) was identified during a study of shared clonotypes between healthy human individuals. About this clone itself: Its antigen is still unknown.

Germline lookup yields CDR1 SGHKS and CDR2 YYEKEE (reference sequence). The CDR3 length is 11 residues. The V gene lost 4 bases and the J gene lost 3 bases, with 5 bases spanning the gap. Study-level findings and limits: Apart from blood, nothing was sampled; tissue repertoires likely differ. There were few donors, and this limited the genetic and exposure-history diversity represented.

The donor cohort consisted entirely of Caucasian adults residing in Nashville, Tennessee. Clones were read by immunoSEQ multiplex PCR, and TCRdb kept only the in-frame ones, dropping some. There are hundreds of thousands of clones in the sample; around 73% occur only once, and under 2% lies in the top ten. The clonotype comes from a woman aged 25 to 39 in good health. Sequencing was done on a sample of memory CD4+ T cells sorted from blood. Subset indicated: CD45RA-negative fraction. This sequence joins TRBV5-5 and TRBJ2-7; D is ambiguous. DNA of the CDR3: TGTGCCAGCAGCGACTTCTACGAGCAGTACTTC. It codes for CASSDFYEQYF.